A single sample is the source of the 22 T cell receptor beta chains below, sequenced in a study of blood T cells in healthy people across ages. Using a J-beta primer mix together with a sample-barcoded 5' primer, a second PCR was run for roughly 7 to 11 cycles. TCRdb called the 5' RACE reads again in MiXCR, with one record for every CDR3 protein. Here the sample spans roughly 640,000 distinct CDR3 sequences, 25% to 30% being singletons. Sequenced sample: blood. The receptor set was obtained from a woman aged 80 or over in good health.

Only a few counts were recorded for this clonotype. The chain carries TRBV20-1 and TRBJ2-2; no clear D. CDR1 and CDR2 (germline): DFQATT, SNEGSKA (reference sequence). This CDR3 spans 13 amino acids. V lost 6 bases and J lost 4, with 12 bases in between. The CDR3 sequence: CSASRRSTGELFF. CDR3 bases: TGCAGTGCAAGCCGACGATCCACCGGGGAGCTGTTTTTT.

In this sample, this clonotype turned up many times. The chain has TRBV7-2 and TRBJ2-1; TRBD2 is a possible D gene (7 bases). Trimming left V 4 bases short and J 0 bases short, with 16 bases between. Germline V gene sequence: CDR1 SGHTA, CDR2 FQGNSA. The CDR3 covers 17 residues. CDR3 loop: CASSSRGGGGSYNEQFF. As DNA, the CDR3 is TGTGCCAGCAGCTCCAGAGGGGGGGGGGGCTCCTACAATGAGCAGTTCTTC.

This clonotype was found many times. The chain has TRBV9 and TRBJ2-5, with TRBD1 identical over 9 bases. Germline V CDR1 and CDR2: SGDLS, YYNGEE. Trimming cost V 0 bases and J 2 bases; bases outside gene matches: 5. This CDR3 contains 16 residues. CDR3 region: CASSVAPGQGQETQYF. In DNA form, the CDR3 reads TGTGCCAGCAGCGTAGCCCCGGGACAGGGACAAGAGACCCAGTACTTC.

This clonotype was counted ten times or more. The J gene is TRBJ2-7, the V gene TRBV20-1; weak D call: TRBD1 (5 bases). Per germline, CDR1 DFQATT and CDR2 SNEGSKA (reference sequence). The CDR3 covers 15 residues. V was shortened by 5 bases and J by 4 bases, with 21 bases between the two germline ends. The CDR3 DNA sequence: TGCAGTGCTGGCCCCTCGGCAGGGCGTAAATACGAGCAGTACTTC. Translated: CSAGPSAGRKYEQYF.

This clonotype has more than one count but fewer than ten. A read error is possible here, since a much larger clone lies one base away. This rearrangement joins TRBV18 to TRBJ1-2; maybe TRBD1 (6 bases). The V gene's germline CDR1 is KGHSH and CDR2 LQKENI. CDR3 length: 14 residues. The germline V and J ends were trimmed by 6 bases and 5 bases, with 16 bases remaining between them. CDR3 in amino acids: CASSPATGSYGYTF. In nucleotides, the CDR3 is TGTGCCAGCTCTCCAGCCACAGGGAGTTATGGCTACACCTTC. Using reference TRBV18 and TRBJ1-2 for the parts outside the CDR3, the full variable domain is NAGVMQNPRHLVRRRGQEARLRCSPMKGHSHVYWYRQLPEEGLKFMVYLQKENIIDESGMPKERFSAEFPKEGPSILRIQQVVRGDSAAYFCASSPATGSYGYTFGSGTRLTVV.

This clonotype was picked up many times. The chain recombines TRBV4-3 with TRBJ1-2, with 10 bases identical to TRBD1. Trimming at V came to 0 bases and at J to 4 bases, leaving 2 bases not matched to a gene. This CDR3 region has 15 residues. Looked up from germline, CDR1 is LGHNA and CDR2 is YSLEER. The CDR3, as DNA: TGCGCCAGCAGCCAAGAAGACAGGGGGCCCTATGGCTACACCTTC. Translating gives CASSQEDRGPYGYTF.

This clonotype was seen repeatedly, ten times or more. The rearrangement joins TRBV7-2 to TRBJ1-1, with a tentative D call TRBD1 (5 bases). CDR1 SGHTA and CDR2 FQGNSA come from the germline V gene. V lost 4 bases, J lost 4 bases, and 13 bases lay in between. The CDR3 spans 14 residues. The CDR3: CASSSLTASTEAFF. The CDR3, as DNA: TGTGCCAGCAGCTCCTTGACAGCGAGCACTGAAGCTTTCTTT. Filled out from reference TRBV7-2 and TRBJ1-1, the complete variable domain reads GAGVSQSPSNKVTEKGKDVELRCDPISGHTALYWYRQSLGQGLEFLIYFQGNSAPDKSGLPSDRFSAERTGGSVSTLTIQRTQQEDSAVYLCASSSLTASTEAFFGQGTRLTVV.

This clonotype has a count of ten or more. V is TRBV20-1 and J is TRBJ1-1; no reliable D call. The ends were cut back, 3 bases at V and 1 base at J, with 6 bases in the middle. Germline-derived CDR1 and CDR2 are DFQATT and SNEGSKA (reference sequence). CDR3 length: 12 amino acids. The CDR3 is CSASDRNTEAFF. In DNA, the CDR3 is TGCAGTGCTAGTGATCGGAACACTGAAGCTTTCTTT.

Concerning this clonotype itself: Given a much more abundant clone one base away, this may be a read error. This chain uses TRBV20-1 with TRBJ2-7; D possibly corresponds to TRBD1 (6 bases). Judging by the DNA end, TRBJ2-4 fits better; the J call may be wrong. Germline-derived CDR1 and CDR2 are DFQATT and SNEGSKA (reference sequence). This CDR3 region has 14 residues. CDR3 coding DNA: TGCAGTACTAGACGGTCACAGGGTGAGAACATTCAGTACTTC. Encoded protein: CSTRRSQGENIQYF.

This clonotype has a count of ten or more. This chain connects TRBV10-2 to TRBJ2-3, with TRBD2 as a possible D gene (5 bases). V was cut by 6 bases and J by 0 bases, with 10 bases left in between. The V gene's germline CDR1 is WSHSY and CDR2 SAAADI. This CDR3 contains 14 residues. CDR3 DNA sequence: TGCGCCAGCAGAGCGGTCCCAAGCACAGATACGCAGTATTTT. Protein sequence: CASRAVPSTDTQYF.

Worth noting for this clonotype: A single base separates this from a much larger clone, so it may be a read error. CDR3 in amino acids: CASSLLLVTDAQYF. The DNA of the CDR3 is TGTGCCAGCAGCTTATTATTAGTTACAGATGCGCAGTATTTT. The chain recombines TRBV7-8 with TRBJ2-3; no definite D call. The CDR3 loop spans 14 amino acids. Germline V CDR1 and CDR2: SGHVS, FQNEAQ. Combining the CDR3 with reference TRBV7-8 and TRBJ2-3 gives the whole variable domain GAGVSQSPRYKVAKRGQDVALRCDPISGHVSLFWYQQALGQGPEFLTYFQNEAQLDKSGLPSDRFFAERPEGSVSTLKIQRTQQEDSAVYLCASSLLLVTDAQYFGPGTRLTVL.

About this clonotype itself: A much larger clonotype is one base distant, so this may be a read error. The chain couples TRBV6-5 to TRBJ2-7; 9 bases align to TRBD1. Germline lookup yields CDR1 MNHEY and CDR2 SVGAGI. This CDR3 contains 14 residues. The CDR3 region has the DNA TGTGCCAGCAGCCGGGACAGGGTAGTACACGAGCGGTACTTC. Translating it yields CASSRDRVVHERYF.

This chain connects TRBV7-9 to TRBJ2-2, with TRBD2 as a possible D gene (5 bases). This CDR3 comprises 13 residues. Germline CDR1 and CDR2: SEHNR and FQNEAQ (reference sequence). Trimming took off 6 bases at V and 4 bases at J, with 9 bases between the two ends. CDR3 DNA: TGTGCCAGCAGGCGGGCGCTCACCGGGGAGCTGTTTTTT. Translating it yields CASRRALTGELFF.

V and J are TRBV29-1 and TRBJ2-3, with 7 nucleotides matching TRBD1. Germline V gene data show CDR1 as SQVTM and CDR2 as ANQGSEA. The CDR3 has 12 amino acids. The J segment lost 1 base and the V segment lost 8 bases, leaving 3 bases of the junction unmatched. The CDR3 bases are TGCAGCCAGGGGGACGGCACAGATACGCAGTATTTT. Its translation is CSQGDGTDTQYF.

This clonotype was seen repeatedly, ten times or more. CDR3 bases: TGTGCCAGCAGTGTGGGACTCTATGGCTACACCTTC. This encodes CASSVGLYGYTF. V usage is TRBV6-1 and J usage is TRBJ1-2; maybe TRBD1 (5 bases). V was clipped by 4 bases and J by 4 bases, with 7 bases between them. The length of the CDR3 is 12 residues. Germline CDR1 and CDR2: MNHNS and SASEGT.

Many counts were recorded for this clonotype. The gene calls are TRBV12-3 or TRBV12-4 and TRBJ1-6; 7 nucleotides match TRBD1. Trimming at V came to 6 bases and at J to 9 bases, leaving 5 bases not matched to a gene. The CDR3 consists of 13 residues. The CDR3 here is CASRETGSSPLHF. CDR3 nucleotide sequence: TGTGCCAGCAGAGAGACAGGGTCTTCACCCCTCCACTTT.

Only a few counts were recorded for this clonotype. The rearrangement joins TRBV30 to TRBJ1-1, with a weak D call TRBD1 (5 bases). This CDR3 spans 11 amino acids. The germline V gene encodes CDR1 GTSNPN and CDR2 SVGIG (reference sequence). Trimming took off 8 bases at V and 1 base at J, with 8 bases between the two ends. CDR3 bases: TGTGCCCGGACAAGGAACACTGAAGCTTTCTTT. It encodes CARTRNTEAFF.

The chain has TRBV19 and TRBJ2-1, with no clear D. CDR3 length: 13 amino acids. CDR1 is LNHDA, CDR2 SQIVND, per germline (reference sequence). Trimming took off 2 bases at V and 11 bases at J, with 13 bases between the two ends. Here the CDR3 reads CASSITRLGKQFF. CDR3 nucleotide sequence: TGTGCCAGTAGTATAACACGTTTGGGGAAGCAGTTCTTC.

This clonotype was detected ten times or more. The chain links TRBV13 to TRBJ2-1; 8 nucleotides align to TRBD2. Trimming at V came to 6 bases and at J to 9 bases, leaving 7 bases not matched to a gene. This CDR3 comprises 13 residues. CDR1 and CDR2 (germline): PRHDT, FYEKMQ (reference sequence). CDR3 region: CASSTRTSTEQFF. DNA of the CDR3: TGTGCCAGCAGTACCCGGACTAGCACTGAGCAGTTCTTC.

This clonotype has a handful of counts. A much more abundant neighbour one base away suggests this may be a read error. The J gene is TRBJ2-5, the V gene TRBV6-5; D unresolved. Matching the DNA end better, TRBJ2-7 makes the J call doubtful. The CDR3 is 14 residues long. The V gene's germline CDR1 is MNHEY and CDR2 SVGAGI. CDR3 sequence reads: CASRPTSADCEQYF. The CDR3, as DNA: TGTGCCAGCAGGCCGACCTCAGCCGACTGCGAGCAGTACTTC.

V and J are TRBV7-2 and TRBJ1-4; possible D gene TRBD1, 5 bases. Per the germline V gene, CDR1 is SGHTA and CDR2 is FQGNSA. This CDR3 is built from 16 residues. V lost 5 bases and J 11 bases, leaving 24 bases between the germline ends. The CDR3 spells CASSQAARAISGKLFF. The CDR3 bases are TGTGCCAGCAGCCAGGCCGCCAGGGCGATAAGTGGGAAACTGTTTTTT.

This chain connects TRBV28 to TRBJ2-1; D unresolved. The CDR3 is 15 residues long. CDR1 and CDR2 from the germline V gene are MDHEN and SYDVKM. V lost 6 bases and J 7 bases, leaving 19 bases between the germline ends. The CDR3 nucleotides read TGTGCCAGCAGATCGAGCTACCCCTCCTGGAATGAGCAGTTCTTC. Translation: CASRSSYPSWNEQFF.